The rows below give T cell receptor beta chains drawn from one sample of a study of CD8+ T cells in alopecia areata. Repertoires were generated with immunoSEQ multiplex PCR, while TCRdb's copy carries only in-frame clones and drops some. Of under 150,000 clones listed, about 50% are singletons. Sequences were derived from CD4+ T cells sorted from blood, sampled at week 4, from a patient treated with tofacitinib. These receptor sequences come from a human donor with alopecia areata. The CDR3 runs from the conserved cysteine through the conserved F or W. D genes are given only for firm matches.

TRBJ2-3	-	TRBV27	CASRRRQDGPDTQYF
TRBJ1-5	TRBD1	TRBV5-1	CASSSTGGRNQPQHF
TRBJ2-7	TRBD1	TRBV29-1	CSVPGQGREQYF
TRBJ2-2	-	TRBV18	CASSRGTEDGLFF
TRBJ2-3	-	TRBV5-1	CASSLDRDTQYF
TRBJ1-1	-	TRBV29-1	CSVDRYTEAFF
TRBJ2-4	-	TRBV9	CASSVSGSDIQYF
TRBJ2-7	-	TRBV25-1	CASSESRRSYEQYF
TRBJ1-1	-	TRBV29-1	CSVGRGMNTEAFF
TRBJ1-1	-	TRBV29-1	CSVELKMNTEAFF